These 11 T cell receptor beta chains share one sample of origin, sequenced in a study of OX40 agonist ivuxolimab in advanced cancers. Generated by immunoSEQ multiplex PCR, the TCRdb table keeps only in-frame clones and is missing some. The profile shows about 40,000 clones, about 91% of them singletons. The material sequenced was CD4+ or CD8+ T cells sorted from blood, taken in a trial of the OX40 agonist ivuxolimab. Receptors originate from an adult with an advanced solid tumor such as melanoma, head and neck, liver or kidney cancer.

The chain employs TRBV9 and TRBJ2-1, with D perhaps matching TRBD2 (6 bases). Germline CDR1 and CDR2: SGDLS and YYNGEE. Trimming pared 4 bases from V and 9 bases from J, leaving 20 bases between. This CDR3 contains 15 residues. Here the CDR3 DNA reads TGTGCCAGCAGCTTTTCCCGGGACTGGTCCGGTGAGCAGTTCTTC. Amino acid sequence: CASSFSRDWSGEQFF.

The chain is built from TRBV7-9 and TRBJ2-1; D is perhaps TRBD1 (5 bases). The CDR3 totals 14 residues. V lost 0 bases and J lost 7, with 10 bases in between. Germline CDR1 and CDR2: SEHNR and FQNEAQ (reference sequence). The CDR3 spells CASSLAQVPNEQFF. The DNA for the CDR3 is TGTGCCAGCAGCTTAGCACAGGTCCCAAATGAGCAGTTCTTC.

The sample holds one count of this clone. The rearrangement joins TRBV6-4 to TRBJ2-6; D gene uncertain. The ends were cut back, 5 bases at V and 0 bases at J, with 8 bases in the middle. The CDR3 covers 15 residues. Germline CDR1 MRHNA, CDR2 SNTAGT. The CDR3: CASSPHGSGANVLTF. CDR3 nucleotides: TGTGCCAGCAGTCCCCACGGCTCTGGGGCCAACGTCCTGACTTTC.

This sequence joins TRBV27 and TRBJ2-7; D possibly corresponds to TRBD2 (5 bases). The CDR3 covers 13 residues. Trimming removed 2 bases from V and 5 bases from J, with 10 bases in between. Per germline, CDR1 MNHEY and CDR2 SMNVEV (reference sequence). CDR3 bases: TGTGCCAGCAGTTTAGAGGGAGCGAACGAGCAGTACTTC. This encodes CASSLEGANEQYF.

This clone has only one observation. The rearrangement uses TRBV19 and TRBJ1-2; D is uncertain. Germline assignment: CDR1 LNHDA and CDR2 SQIVND (reference sequence). The CDR3 sequence is 14 residues long. The ends were cut back, 7 bases at V and 6 bases at J, with 18 bases in the middle. The CDR3 sequence: CASTALSPLDGYTF. CDR3 DNA: TGTGCCAGTACCGCCCTGAGCCCGTTGGATGGCTACACCTTC. The full variable domain, rest sourced from reference TRBV19 and TRBJ1-2, is DGGITQSPKYLFRKEGQNVTLSCEQNLNHDAMYWYRQDPGQGLRLIYYSQIVNDFQKGDIAEGYSVSREKKESFPLTVTSAQKNPTAFYLCASTALSPLDGYTFGSGTRLTVV.

The DNA of the CDR3 is TGTGCCAGCAGAAGACGGAATAATCAGCCCCAGCATTTT. Its protein is CASRRRNNQPQHF. The chain uses TRBV28 and TRBJ1-5; D gene ambiguous. V was cut by 6 bases and J by 4 bases, with 10 bases left in between. The CDR3 loop spans 13 amino acids. In germline, CDR1 is MDHEN, CDR2 SYDVKM.

As DNA, the CDR3 is TGTGCCAGCAGTTTAGTTCTGGGAGGCGGCTACACCTTC. As protein: CASSLVLGGGYTF. The chain couples TRBV28 to TRBJ1-2; D call uncertain. The CDR3 loop spans 13 amino acids. The germline CDR1 and CDR2 sequences are MDHEN and SYDVKM. The V and J ends lost 2 bases and 8 bases respectively, with 12 bases between them.

The chain carries TRBV4-1 and TRBJ2-7; 12 bases are shared with TRBD2. Germline V lookup: CDR1 MGHRA, CDR2 YSYEKL. V shed 3 bases, J shed 2 bases, and the junction held 8 bases outside the gene matches. The CDR3 consists of 17 residues. The CDR3 is CASSQMEGLAGTYEQYF. The CDR3, as DNA: TGCGCCAGCAGCCAGATGGAAGGACTAGCGGGAACCTACGAGCAGTACTTC.

This clone showed up just a few times. The chain is built from TRBV5-1 and TRBJ2-2; 10 bases match TRBD2. J lost 4 bases, V lost 1 base, and 7 bases had no gene match. Germline V gene lookup returns CDR1 SGHRS and CDR2 YFSETQ. There are 17 residues in the CDR3. CDR3 amino acids: CASSLFRTSGPTGELFF. As DNA, the CDR3 is TGCGCCAGCAGCTTGTTTAGGACTAGCGGCCCCACCGGGGAGCTGTTTTTT.

The rearrangement uses TRBV11-1 and TRBJ2-7; 10 bases match TRBD1. The CDR3 sequence is 17 residues long. The germline CDR1 and CDR2 sequences are SGHAT and FQDESV (reference sequence). V lost 1 base, J lost 3 bases, and 9 bases stayed unmatched. The CDR3 spells CASSLDLTGGLFYEQYF. The CDR3, as DNA: TGTGCCAGCAGCTTAGACTTGACAGGGGGCTTATTCTACGAGCAGTACTTC.

The chain links TRBV30 to TRBJ2-7, with TRBD2 matching over 10 bases. The germline V gene has CDR1 GTSNPN and CDR2 SVGIG (reference sequence). The CDR3 totals 15 residues. After removal of 2 bases from V and 0 bases from J, the junction contained 4 bases not matched to a gene. The CDR3 coding sequence is TGTGCCTGGAGTCTTAGCGGGAGGTACTCCTACGAGCAGTACTTC. This sequence encodes CAWSLSGRYSYEQYF.